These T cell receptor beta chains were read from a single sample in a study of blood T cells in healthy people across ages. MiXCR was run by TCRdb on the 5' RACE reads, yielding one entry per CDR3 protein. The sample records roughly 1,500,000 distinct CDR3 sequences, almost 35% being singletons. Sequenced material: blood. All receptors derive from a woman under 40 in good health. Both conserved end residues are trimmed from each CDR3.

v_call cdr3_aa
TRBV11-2 ASSRSGRPIDEQF
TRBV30 AWSQGTRITGELF
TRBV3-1 ASSGGGGPTGELF
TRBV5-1 ASSFAGWNEQF
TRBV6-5 ASSYGLGIQETQY
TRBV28 DSSATGTVNTEAF
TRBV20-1 SAPRGSIGGYEQF
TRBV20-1 SVKAWEETQY
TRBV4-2 ASSGWDRSSYEQY
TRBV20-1 SALRGAPSYEQY
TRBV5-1 ASSLGVTGDEQY
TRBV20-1 SAIPWGRETQY
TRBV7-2 ASSHTGLTYEQY
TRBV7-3 ASSSNDRGAQY
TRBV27 ASSYSAEGYEQY
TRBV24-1 ATSDLGPQSRNEQF
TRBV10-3 AISDEAGTGGYEQY